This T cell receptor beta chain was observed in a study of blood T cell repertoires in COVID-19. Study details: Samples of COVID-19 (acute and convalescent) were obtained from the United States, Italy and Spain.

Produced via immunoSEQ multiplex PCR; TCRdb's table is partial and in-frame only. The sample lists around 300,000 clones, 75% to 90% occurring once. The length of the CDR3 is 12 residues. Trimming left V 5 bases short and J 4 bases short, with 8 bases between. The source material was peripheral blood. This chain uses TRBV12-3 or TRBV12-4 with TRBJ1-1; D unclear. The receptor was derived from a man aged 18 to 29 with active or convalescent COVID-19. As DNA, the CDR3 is TGTGCCAGCAGTGCAGGATCCACTGAAGCTTTCTTT. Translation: CASSAGSTEAFF.